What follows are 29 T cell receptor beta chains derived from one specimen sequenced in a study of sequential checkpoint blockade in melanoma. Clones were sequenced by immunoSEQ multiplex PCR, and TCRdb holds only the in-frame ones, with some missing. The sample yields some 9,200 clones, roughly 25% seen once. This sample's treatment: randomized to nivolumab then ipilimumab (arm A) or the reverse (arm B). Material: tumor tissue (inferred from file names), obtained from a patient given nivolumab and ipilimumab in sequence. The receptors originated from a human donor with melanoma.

The CDR3 nucleotides read TGTGCCAGTAGTATAGACGCCCGTTGGTACTTC. This gives the protein CASSIDARWYF. The rearrangement uses TRBV19 and TRBJ2-5; D uncertain. The CDR3 is 11 residues long. CDR1 and CDR2 (germline): LNHDA, SQIVND (reference sequence). V lost 0 bases and J lost 13, with 9 bases in between.

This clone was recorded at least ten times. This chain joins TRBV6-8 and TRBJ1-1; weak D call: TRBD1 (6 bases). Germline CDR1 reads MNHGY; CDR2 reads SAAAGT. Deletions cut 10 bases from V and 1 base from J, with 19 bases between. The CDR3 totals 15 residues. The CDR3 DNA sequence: TGTGCCATCAAACGATCGGGACAAAAGAACACTGAAGCTTTCTTT. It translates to CAIKRSGQKNTEAFF.

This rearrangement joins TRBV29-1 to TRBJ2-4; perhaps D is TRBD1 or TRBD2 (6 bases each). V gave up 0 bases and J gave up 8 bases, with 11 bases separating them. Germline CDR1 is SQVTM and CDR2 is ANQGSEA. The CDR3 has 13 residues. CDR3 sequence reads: CSVEEGGRDIQYF. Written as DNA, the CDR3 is TGCAGCGTTGAAGAGGGGGGCCGGGACATTCAGTACTTC.

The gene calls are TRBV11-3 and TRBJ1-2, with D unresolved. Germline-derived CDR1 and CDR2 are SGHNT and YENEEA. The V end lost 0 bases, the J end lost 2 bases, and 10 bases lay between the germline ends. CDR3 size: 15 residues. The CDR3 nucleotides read TGTGCCAGCAGCTTAGATCTAAGGCCAAACTATGGCTACACCTTC. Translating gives CASSLDLRPNYGYTF.

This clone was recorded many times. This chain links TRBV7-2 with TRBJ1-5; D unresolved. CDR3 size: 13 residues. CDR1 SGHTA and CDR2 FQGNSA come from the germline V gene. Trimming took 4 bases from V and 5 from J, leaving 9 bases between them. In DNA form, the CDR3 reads TGTGCCAGCAGCTACGATCAGGATCAGCCCCAGCATTTT. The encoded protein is CASSYDQDQPQHF.

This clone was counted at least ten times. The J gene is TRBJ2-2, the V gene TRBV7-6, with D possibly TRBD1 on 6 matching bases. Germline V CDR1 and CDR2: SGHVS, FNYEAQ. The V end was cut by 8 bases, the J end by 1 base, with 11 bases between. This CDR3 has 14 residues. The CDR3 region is CASFRQENTGELFF. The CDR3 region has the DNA TGTGCCAGCTTTAGACAGGAGAACACCGGGGAGCTGTTTTTT.

CDR3 residues: CASSAGTSEADTQYF. The DNA of the CDR3 is TGTGCCAGCAGTGCAGGGACTAGCGAGGCAGATACGCAGTATTTT. V usage is TRBV6-8 and J usage is TRBJ2-3; 10 bases agree with TRBD2. J gave up 4 bases and V 5 bases, and 6 bases lay outside the gene matches. The length of the CDR3 is 15 residues. The germline CDR1 and CDR2 sequences are MNHGY and SAAAGT.

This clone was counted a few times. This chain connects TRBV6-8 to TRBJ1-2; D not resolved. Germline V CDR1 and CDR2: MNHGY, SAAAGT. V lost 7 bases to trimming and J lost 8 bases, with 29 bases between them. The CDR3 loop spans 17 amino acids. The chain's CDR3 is CASIPIPPPGSGRGYTF. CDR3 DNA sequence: TGTGCCAGCATTCCCATACCCCCCCCGGGGTCCGGGAGGGGCTACACCTTC.

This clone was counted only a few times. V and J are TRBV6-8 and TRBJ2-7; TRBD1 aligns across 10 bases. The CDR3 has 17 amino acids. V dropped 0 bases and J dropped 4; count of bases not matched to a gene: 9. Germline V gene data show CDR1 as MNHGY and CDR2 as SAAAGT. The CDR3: CASSYSQTTGGTYEQYF. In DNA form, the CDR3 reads TGTGCCAGCAGTTACTCGCAAACGACAGGGGGCACTTACGAGCAGTACTTC.

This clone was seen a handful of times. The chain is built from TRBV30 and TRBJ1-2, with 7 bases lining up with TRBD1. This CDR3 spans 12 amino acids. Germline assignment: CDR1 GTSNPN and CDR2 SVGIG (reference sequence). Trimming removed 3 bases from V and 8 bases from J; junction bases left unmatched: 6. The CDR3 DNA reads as TGTGCCTGGAGAGGGACAGCACTCGGCTACACCTTC. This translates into CAWRGTALGYTF.

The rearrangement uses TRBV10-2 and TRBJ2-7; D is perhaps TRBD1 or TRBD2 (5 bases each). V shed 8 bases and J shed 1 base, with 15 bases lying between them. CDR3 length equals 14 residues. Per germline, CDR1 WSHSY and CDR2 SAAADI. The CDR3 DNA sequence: TGCGCCAGCGGGGGTTTTGGGCAGTCCTACGAGCAGTACTTC. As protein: CASGGFGQSYEQYF.

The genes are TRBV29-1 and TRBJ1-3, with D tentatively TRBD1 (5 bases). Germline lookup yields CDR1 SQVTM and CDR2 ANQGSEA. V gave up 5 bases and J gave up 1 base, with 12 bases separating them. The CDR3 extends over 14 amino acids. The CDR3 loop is CSVHLGPSGNTIYF. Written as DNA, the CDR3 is TGCAGCGTTCATCTGGGGCCATCTGGAAACACCATATATTTT.

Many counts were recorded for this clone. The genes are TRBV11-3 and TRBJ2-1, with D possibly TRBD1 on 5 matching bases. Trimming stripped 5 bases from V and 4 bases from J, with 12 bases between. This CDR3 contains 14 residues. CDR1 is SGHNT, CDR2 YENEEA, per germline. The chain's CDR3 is CASSPRTFYNEQFF. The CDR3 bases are TGTGCCAGCAGCCCCCGGACATTTTACAATGAGCAGTTCTTC.

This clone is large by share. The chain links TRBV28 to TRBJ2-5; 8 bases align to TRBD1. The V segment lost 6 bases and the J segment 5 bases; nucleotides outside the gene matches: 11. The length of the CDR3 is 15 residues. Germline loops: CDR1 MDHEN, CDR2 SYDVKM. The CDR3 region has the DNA TGTGCCAGCAGCACCCTCGGACAGGGTGCGGAGACCCAGTACTTC. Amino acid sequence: CASSTLGQGAETQYF.

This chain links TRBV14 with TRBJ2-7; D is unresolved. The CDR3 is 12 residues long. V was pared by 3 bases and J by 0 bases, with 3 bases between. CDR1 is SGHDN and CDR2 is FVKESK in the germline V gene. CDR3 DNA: TGTGCCAGCAGCCAGTACTCCTACGAGCAGTACTTC. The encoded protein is CASSQYSYEQYF.

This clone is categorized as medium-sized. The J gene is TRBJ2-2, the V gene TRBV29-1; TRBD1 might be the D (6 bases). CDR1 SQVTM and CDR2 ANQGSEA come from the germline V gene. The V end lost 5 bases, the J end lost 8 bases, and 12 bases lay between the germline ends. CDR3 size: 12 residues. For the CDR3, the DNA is TGCAGCGTTTGGGACATATCTGGGGAGCTGTTTTTT. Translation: CSVWDISGELFF.

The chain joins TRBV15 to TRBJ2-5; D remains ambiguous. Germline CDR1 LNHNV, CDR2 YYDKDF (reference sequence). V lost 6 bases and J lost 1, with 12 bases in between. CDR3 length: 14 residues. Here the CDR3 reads CATRRMSFQETQYF. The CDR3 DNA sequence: TGTGCCACCAGAAGAATGAGCTTCCAAGAGACCCAGTACTTC.

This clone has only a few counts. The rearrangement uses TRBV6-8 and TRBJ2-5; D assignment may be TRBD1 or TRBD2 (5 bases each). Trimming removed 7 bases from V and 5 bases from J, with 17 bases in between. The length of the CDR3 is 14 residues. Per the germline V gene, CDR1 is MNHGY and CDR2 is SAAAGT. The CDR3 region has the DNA TGTGCCAGCACCATCGGGACCCCGGGGGAGACCCAGTACTTC. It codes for CASTIGTPGETQYF.

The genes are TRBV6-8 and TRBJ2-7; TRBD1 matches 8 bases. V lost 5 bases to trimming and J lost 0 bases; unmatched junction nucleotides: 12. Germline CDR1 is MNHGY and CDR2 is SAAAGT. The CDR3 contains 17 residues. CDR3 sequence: CASSDPADRGPSYEQYF. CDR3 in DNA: TGTGCCAGCAGTGATCCCGCAGACAGGGGACCCTCCTACGAGCAGTACTTC.

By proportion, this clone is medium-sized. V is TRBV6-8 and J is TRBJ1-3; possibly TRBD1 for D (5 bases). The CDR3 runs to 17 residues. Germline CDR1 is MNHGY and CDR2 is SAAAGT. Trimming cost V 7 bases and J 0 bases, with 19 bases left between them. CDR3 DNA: TGTGCCAGCATGCGGAATGGTTCCGGGGCCTCTGGAAACACCATATATTTT. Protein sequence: CASMRNGSGASGNTIYF.

The CDR3 coding sequence is TGTGCCAGCTCACCACCTTCGGCAGGGGGGCACAATCAGCCCCAGCATTTT. It translates to CASSPPSAGGHNQPQHF. The chain couples TRBV18 to TRBJ1-5; 7 bases line up with TRBD1. This CDR3 is 17 amino acids long. V dropped 0 bases and J dropped 3; count of bases not matched to a gene: 8. Germline V CDR1 and CDR2: KGHSH, LQKENI.

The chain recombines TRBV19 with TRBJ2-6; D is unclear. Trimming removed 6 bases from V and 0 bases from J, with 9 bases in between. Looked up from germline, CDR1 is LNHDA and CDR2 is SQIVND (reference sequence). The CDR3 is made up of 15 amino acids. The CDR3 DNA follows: TGTGCCAGTAGACGACACAGCTCTGGGGCCAACGTCCTGACTTTC. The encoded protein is CASRRHSSGANVLTF.

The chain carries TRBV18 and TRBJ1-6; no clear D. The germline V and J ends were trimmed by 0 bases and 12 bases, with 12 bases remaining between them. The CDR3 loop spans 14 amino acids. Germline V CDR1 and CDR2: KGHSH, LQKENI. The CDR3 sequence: CASSPPSGSKPLHF. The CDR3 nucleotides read TGTGCCAGCTCACCACCGAGCGGGAGCAAACCCCTCCACTTT.

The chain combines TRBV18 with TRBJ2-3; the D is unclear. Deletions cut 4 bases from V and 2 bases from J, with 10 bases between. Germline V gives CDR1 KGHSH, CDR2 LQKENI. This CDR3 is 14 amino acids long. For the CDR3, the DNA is TGTGCCAGCTCACACATTGGGCCCACAGATACGCAGTATTTT. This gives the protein CASSHIGPTDTQYF.

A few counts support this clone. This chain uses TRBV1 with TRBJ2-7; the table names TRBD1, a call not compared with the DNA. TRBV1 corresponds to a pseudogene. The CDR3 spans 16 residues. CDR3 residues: CASSHTPGQSSYEQYF. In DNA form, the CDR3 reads TGCGCCAGCAGCCACACCCCGGGACAGAGCTCCTACGAGCAGTACTTC.

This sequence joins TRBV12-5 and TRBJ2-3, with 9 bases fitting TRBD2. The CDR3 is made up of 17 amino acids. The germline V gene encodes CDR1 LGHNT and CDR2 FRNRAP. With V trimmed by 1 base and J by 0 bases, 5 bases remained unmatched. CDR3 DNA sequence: TGTGCTAGTGGTTTGGCGCTTACTAGCGGGAGCACAGATACGCAGTATTTT. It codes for CASGLALTSGSTDTQYF.

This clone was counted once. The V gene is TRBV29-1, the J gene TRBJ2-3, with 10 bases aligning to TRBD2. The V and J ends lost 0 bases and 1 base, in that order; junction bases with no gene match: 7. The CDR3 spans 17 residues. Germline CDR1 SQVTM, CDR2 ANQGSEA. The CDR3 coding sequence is TGCAGCGTTGAAGATCCCCGAGGGACTAGCGGCACAGATACGCAGTATTTT. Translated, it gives CSVEDPRGTSGTDTQYF.

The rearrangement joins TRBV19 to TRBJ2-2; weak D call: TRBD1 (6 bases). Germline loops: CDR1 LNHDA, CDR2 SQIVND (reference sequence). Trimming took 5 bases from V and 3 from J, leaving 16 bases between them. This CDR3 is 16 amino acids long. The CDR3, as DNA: TGTGCCAGTAGTTTGGGGACATCAGCTGACACCGGGGAGCTGTTTTTT. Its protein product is CASSLGTSADTGELFF.

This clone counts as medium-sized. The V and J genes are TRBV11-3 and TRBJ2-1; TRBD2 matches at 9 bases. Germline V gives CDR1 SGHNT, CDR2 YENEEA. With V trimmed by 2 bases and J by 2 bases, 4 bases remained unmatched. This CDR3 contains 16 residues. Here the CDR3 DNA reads TGTGCCAGCAGCTTACCTAGCGGGACCACCTACAATGAGCAGTTCTTC. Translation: CASSLPSGTTYNEQFF.